This TCR beta chain is drawn from a study of Graves' ophthalmopathy and Graves' hyperthyroidism. The authors amplified TCR beta CDR3 regions from RNA transcripts. The workflow started with a first-round RT-PCR run with HTBI primers and then moved on to a second-round multiplex PCR. TCRdb re-analysed the multiplex PCR reads in MiXCR, keeping a single row per CDR3 protein. Of around 170,000 distinct CDR3 sequences in the sample, under 40% were seen once. The V segment lost 2 bases and the J segment 4 bases; nucleotides outside the gene matches: 0. Germline CDR1 is MRHNA and CDR2 is SNTAGT. The CDR3 is 14 amino acids.

This rearrangement joins TRBV6-4 to TRBJ2-2; 8 bases line up with TRBD2. This receptor was obtained from a woman aged 40 to 50 with Graves' ophthalmopathy. Sequencing input: peripheral blood. CDR3 DNA: TGTGCCAGCAGTGACGGGACTAGCACCGGGGAGCTGTTTTTT. It translates to CASSDGTSTGELFF.